This T cell receptor beta chain comes out of a study of blood T cell repertoires in COVID-19. Background on the study: T cells, B-cell-depleted T cells, or PBMCs supplied cDNA or gDNA.

The germline CDR1 and CDR2 sequences are SQVTM and ANQGSEA. The germline V and J ends were trimmed by 4 bases and 1 base, with 7 bases remaining between them. The CDR3 spans 13 residues. In the authors' workflow: Nucleated cell number was recorded as an estimate derived from reference gene primer amplification. Data came from immunoSEQ multiplex PCR; TCRdb stores just in-frame clones and leaves some out. D and trimming come from the DNA, and the V and J calls and clone size come from that table. Among approximately 150,000 clones listed, more than 75% were seen once. This clone was detected only a few times.

The chain links TRBV29-1 to TRBJ1-4; possible D gene TRBD1, 5 bases. This TCR came from a man aged 45-60 years who had recovered from COVID-19. The sequenced sample consisted of peripheral blood. DNA of the CDR3: TGCAGCGTTGCAGGGCAAACTAATGAAAAACTGTTTTTT. Protein product: CSVAGQTNEKLFF.